The 21 T cell receptor beta chains below were found in one sample sequenced in a study of identical twins. One entry per CDR3 protein results from TCRdb running MiXCR on the 5' RACE reads. This table has fewer than 650,000 distinct CDR3 sequences, approximately 10% appearing once. This sample was shared with a second study, whose subject was yellow fever vaccine responses in identical twins.

The sequencing sample was made of PBMCs. The receptor source for this set is a woman in her late teens or twenties in good health.

This clonotype was counted only a few times. This chain uses TRBV7-2 with TRBJ1-3; 8 bases fit TRBD1. CDR1 SGHTA and CDR2 FQGNSA come from the germline V gene. The CDR3 has 14 residues. Trimming removed 4 bases from V and 4 bases from J; junction bases left unmatched: 3. CDR3: CASSSRTGGNTIYF. As DNA, the CDR3 is TGTGCCAGCAGCTCTAGGACAGGGGGAAACACCATATATTTT.

Many counts were recorded for this clonotype. The CDR3 nucleotides are TGTGCCACCAGCAGAGAGTCTAGCGGACCGGGGGAGCAGTACTTC. Protein: CATSRESSGPGEQYF. The chain employs TRBV15 and TRBJ2-7; 7 bases align to TRBD2. The CDR3 sequence is 15 residues long. Per the germline V gene, CDR1 is LNHNV and CDR2 is YYDKDF (reference sequence). J gave up 7 bases and V 0 bases, and 9 bases lay outside the gene matches.

This clonotype was recorded a few times. At one boundary the junction diverges from the germline segment, which might be a read error. This chain links TRBV7-7 with TRBJ2-5, with TRBD2 matching 10 bases. The CDR3 runs to 15 residues. CDR1 and CDR2 from the germline V gene are SSHAT and FNYEAQ (reference sequence). The CDR3 DNA follows: TGTGCTAGCAGCTTCCCTAGCGGGGGCGAAGGGACCCAGTACTTC. Translation gives CASSFPSGGEGTQYF.

This clonotype was observed at least ten times. This chain uses TRBV27 with TRBJ1-4, with D possibly TRBD1 on 5 matching bases. Germline V lookup: CDR1 MNHEY, CDR2 SMNVEV (reference sequence). The CDR3 sequence is 13 residues long. V was shortened by 5 bases and J by 7 bases, with 11 bases between the two germline ends. Here the CDR3 reads CASSRTRGEKLFF. The CDR3, as DNA: TGTGCCAGCAGTAGGACACGGGGTGAAAAACTGTTTTTT. Looking up the rest from reference TRBV27 and TRBJ1-4 gives the full variable domain: EAQVTQNPRYLITVTGKKLTVTCSQNMNHEYMSWYRQDPGLGLRQIYYSMNVEVTDKGDVPEGYKVSRKEKRNFPLILESPSPNQTSLYFCASSRTRGEKLFFGSGTQLSVL.

The sample holds many counts of this clonotype. The rearrangement links TRBV7-8 to TRBJ2-3, with TRBD1 as a possible D gene (6 bases). The germline CDR1 and CDR2 sequences are SGHVS and FQNEAQ. V was pared by 4 bases and J by 7 bases, with 18 bases between. CDR3 length: 15 amino acids. The DNA of the CDR3 is TGTGCCAGCAGCTCGCCTCCAGGGGCGAGAAATACGCAGTATTTT. Its translation is CASSSPPGARNTQYF. The entire variable domain, with the rest obtained from reference TRBV7-8 and TRBJ2-3, is as follows: GAGVSQSPRYKVAKRGQDVALRCDPISGHVSLFWYQQALGQGPEFLTYFQNEAQLDKSGLPSDRFFAERPEGSVSTLKIQRTQQEDSAVYLCASSSPPGARNTQYFGPGTRLTVL.

This clonotype appeared many times. The J gene is TRBJ2-3, the V gene TRBV28; D unresolved. The germline V gene encodes CDR1 MDHEN and CDR2 SYDVKM. CDR3 length: 17 residues. The germline V and J ends were trimmed by 1 base and 1 base, with 15 bases remaining between them. CDR3: CASSLSHGSRGTDTQYF. CDR3 in DNA: TGTGCCAGCAGTTTATCCCACGGGTCTCGAGGCACAGATACGCAGTATTTT.

The table lists this clonotype with a few counts. V gene TRBV3-1 combines with J gene TRBJ2-1, with D uncertain. V was pared by 1 base and J by 2 bases, with 9 bases between. The CDR3 is 15 residues long. Germline V gene lookup returns CDR1 LGHDT and CDR2 YNNKEL (reference sequence). The CDR3 region is CASSQGRATYNEQFF. The CDR3 nucleotides read TGTGCCAGCAGCCAAGGTAGGGCCACCTACAATGAGCAGTTCTTC.

This clonotype was seen repeatedly, ten times or more. CDR3 amino acids: CAWARMNTEAFF. DNA of the CDR3: TGTGCGTGGGCGAGGATGAACACTGAAGCTTTCTTT. The chain carries TRBV27 and TRBJ1-1; no reliable D call. The V gene's germline CDR1 is MNHEY and CDR2 SMNVEV (reference sequence). CDR3 size: 12 residues.

This clonotype was seen a handful of times. This sequence joins TRBV14 and TRBJ2-1; no clear D. The CDR3 length is 15 residues. Germline values: CDR1 SGHDN, CDR2 FVKESK. The V gene lost 1 base and the J gene lost 4 bases, with 11 bases spanning the gap. The CDR3 region is CASSQVTARYNEQFF. The DNA of the CDR3 is TGTGCCAGCAGCCAAGTTACGGCGAGGTACAATGAGCAGTTCTTC. The entire variable domain, with the rest obtained from reference TRBV14 and TRBJ2-1, is as follows: EAGVTQFPSHSVIEKGQTVTLRCDPISGHDNLYWYRRVMGKEIKFLLHFVKESKQDESGMPNNRFLAERTGGTYSTLKVQPAELEDSGVYFCASSQVTARYNEQFFGPGTRLTVL.

This clonotype was observed a handful of times. The chain links TRBV6-5 to TRBJ1-5, with unresolved D. Germline CDR1 and CDR2: MNHEY and SVGAGI. This CDR3 is built from 14 residues. V was clipped by 2 bases and J by 1 base, with 6 bases between them. The CDR3 coding sequence is TGTGCCAGCAGTTACGCGGGCAGCAATCAGCCCCAGCATTTT. It translates to CASSYAGSNQPQHF.

This clonotype was seen repeatedly, ten times or more. The chain's CDR3 is CAIREGQINEKLFF. CDR3 nucleotide sequence: TGTGCCATCAGGGAAGGACAGATTAATGAAAAACTGTTTTTT. This chain uses TRBV10-3 with TRBJ1-4; tentative D call: TRBD1 (6 bases). Per germline, CDR1 ENHRY and CDR2 SYGVKD. CDR3 size: 14 residues. Deletions cut 6 bases from V and 4 bases from J, with 12 bases between.

This clonotype has ten or more counts. The chain is built from TRBV5-6 and TRBJ2-7, with D tentatively TRBD2 (6 bases). V was shortened by 4 bases and J by 3 bases, with 11 bases between the two germline ends. This CDR3 comprises 13 residues. The germline gives CDR1 SGHDT, CDR2 YYEEEE. Written as DNA, the CDR3 is TGTGCCAGCAGCGGGACTCAGAACTACGAGCAGTACTTC. As protein: CASSGTQNYEQYF.

This clonotype was counted at least ten times. The V gene is TRBV7-9, the J gene TRBJ2-5; possible D gene TRBD1, 6 bases. Trimming left V 8 bases short and J 2 bases short, with 18 bases between. Germline assignment: CDR1 SEHNR and CDR2 FQNEAQ (reference sequence). The length of the CDR3 is 15 residues. CDR3 DNA sequence: TGTGCCAGCGCCTTAGCACAGGGTCCGCAAGAGACCCAGTACTTC. Its protein product is CASALAQGPQETQYF. Complete variable domain (other parts from reference TRBV7-9 and TRBJ2-5): DTGVSQNPRHKITKRGQNVTFRCDPISEHNRLYWYRQTLGQGPEFLTYFQNEAQLEKSRLLSDRFSAERPKGSFSTLEIQRTEQGDSAMYLCASALAQGPQETQYFGPGTRLLVL.

This clonotype appeared a few times. This chain uses TRBV29-1 with TRBJ2-5; no firm D call. This CDR3 has 11 residues. Trimming shortened V by 4 bases and J by 0 bases, and 3 bases separated the two germline ends. Per the germline V gene, CDR1 is SQVTM and CDR2 is ANQGSEA. The CDR3, as DNA: TGCAGCGTTGCCTACCAAGAGACCCAGTACTTC. Translating it yields CSVAYQETQYF.

A few counts support this clonotype. The chain recombines TRBV3-1 with TRBJ2-5; 12 nucleotides align to TRBD2. The germline CDR1 and CDR2 sequences are LGHDT and YNNKEL (reference sequence). Trimming took 1 base from V and 2 from J; bases not matched to a gene: 8. The CDR3 covers 18 residues. CDR3 sequence reads: CASSQGPLLAGGQETQYF. DNA of the CDR3: TGTGCCAGCAGCCAAGGCCCCCTGCTAGCGGGGGGGCAAGAGACCCAGTACTTC.

In its sample, this clonotype was seen a few times. The chain joins TRBV29-1 to TRBJ2-1; TRBD2 agrees at 11 bases. This CDR3 is built from 12 residues. The germline CDR1 and CDR2 sequences are SQVTM and ANQGSEA. CDR3 in DNA: TGCATGACTAGCGGGGCATACAATGAGCAGTTCTTC. Amino acids: CMTSGAYNEQFF.

This clonotype has only a few counts. The J gene is TRBJ2-2, the V gene TRBV7-9; D possibly corresponds to TRBD1 (8 bases). The CDR3 length is 17 residues. V was trimmed by 4 bases and J by 1 base, leaving 16 bases between them. Germline values: CDR1 SEHNR, CDR2 FQNEAQ (reference sequence). CDR3 DNA: TGTGCCAGCAGCTCCACCGGGGGGACAGGGAACACCGGGGAGCTGTTTTTT. Encoded protein: CASSSTGGTGNTGELFF. The full variable domain, rest sourced from reference TRBV7-9 and TRBJ2-2, is DTGVSQNPRHKITKRGQNVTFRCDPISEHNRLYWYRQTLGQGPEFLTYFQNEAQLEKSRLLSDRFSAERPKGSFSTLEIQRTEQGDSAMYLCASSSTGGTGNTGELFFGEGSRLTVL.

The chain couples TRBV20-1 to TRBJ2-4; D could derive from TRBD1 or TRBD2 (5 bases each). V was trimmed by 0 bases and J by 0 bases, leaving 18 bases between them. The CDR3 has 18 amino acids. CDR1 is DFQATT and CDR2 is SNEGSKA in the germline V gene (reference sequence). Here the CDR3 reads CSARDLTQGGLAKNIQYF. CDR3 in DNA: TGCAGTGCTAGAGACTTAACCCAGGGCGGACTAGCCAAAAACATTCAGTACTTC.

The chain joins TRBV7-2 to TRBJ2-1; D perhaps matches TRBD2 (5 bases). The germline V and J ends were trimmed by 5 bases and 11 bases, with 22 bases remaining between them. Per germline, CDR1 SGHTA and CDR2 FQGNSA. The CDR3 sequence is 15 residues long. The CDR3 sequence is CASSLEGTLREKQFF. Here the CDR3 DNA reads TGTGCCAGCAGCCTAGAGGGTACCCTACGTGAGAAGCAGTTCTTC.

This clonotype was seen many times. V gene TRBV6-1 combines with J gene TRBJ2-1; D call uncertain. This CDR3 spans 14 amino acids. Looked up from germline, CDR1 is MNHNS and CDR2 is SASEGT. V dropped 5 bases and J dropped 7 bases, with 15 bases sitting between them. The CDR3 spells CASSPWGWNNEQFF. The CDR3 nucleotides are TGTGCCAGCAGTCCGTGGGGATGGAATAATGAGCAGTTCTTC.

The chain has TRBV30 and TRBJ2-2; a possible D gene is TRBD2 (6 bases). Trimming left V 5 bases short and J 8 bases short, with 18 bases between. The CDR3 runs to 14 residues. Germline lookup yields CDR1 GTSNPN and CDR2 SVGIG (reference sequence). The CDR3 is CAWPPGGKGGELFF. The CDR3 nucleotides are TGTGCCTGGCCCCCTGGGGGGAAGGGGGGGGAGCTGTTTTTT.